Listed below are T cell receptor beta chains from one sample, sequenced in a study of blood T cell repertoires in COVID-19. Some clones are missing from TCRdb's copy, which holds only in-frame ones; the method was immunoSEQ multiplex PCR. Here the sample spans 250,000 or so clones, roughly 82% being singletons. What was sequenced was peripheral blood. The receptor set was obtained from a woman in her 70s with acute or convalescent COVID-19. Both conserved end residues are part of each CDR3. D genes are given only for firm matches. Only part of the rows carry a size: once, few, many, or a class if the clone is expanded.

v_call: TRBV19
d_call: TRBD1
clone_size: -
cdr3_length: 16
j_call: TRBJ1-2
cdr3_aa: CASSIASRTGDGGYTF
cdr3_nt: TGTGCCAGTAGTATAGCCTCCCGGACAGGGGATGGAGGCTACACCTTC

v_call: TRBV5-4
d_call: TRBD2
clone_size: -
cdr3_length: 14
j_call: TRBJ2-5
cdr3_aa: CASSSRLAVETQYF
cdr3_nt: TGTGCCAGCAGCTCTAGACTAGCGGTGGAGACCCAGTACTTC

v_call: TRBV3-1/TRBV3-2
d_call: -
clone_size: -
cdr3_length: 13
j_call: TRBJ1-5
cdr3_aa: CASSLTAYQPQHF
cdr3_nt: TGTGCCAGCAGCCTGACAGCTTATCAGCCCCAGCATTTT

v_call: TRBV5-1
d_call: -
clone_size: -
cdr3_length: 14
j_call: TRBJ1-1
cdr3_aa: CASSFFSENTEAFF
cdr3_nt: TGCGCCAGCAGCTTCTTTTCAGAAAACACTGAAGCTTTCTTT

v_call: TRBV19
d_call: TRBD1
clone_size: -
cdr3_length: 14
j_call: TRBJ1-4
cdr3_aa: CASGGQLPNEKLFF
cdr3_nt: TGTGCCAGTGGGGGACAGCTTCCTAATGAAAAACTGTTTTTT

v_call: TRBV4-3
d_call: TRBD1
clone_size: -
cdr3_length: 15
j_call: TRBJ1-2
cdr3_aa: CASSQGGQGLDGYTF
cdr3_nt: TGCGCCAGCAGCCAAGGGGGACAGGGACTGGATGGCTACACCTTC

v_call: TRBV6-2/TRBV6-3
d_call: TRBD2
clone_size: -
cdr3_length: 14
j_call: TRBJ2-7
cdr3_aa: CASSYDGGVHEQYF
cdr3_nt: TGTGCCAGCAGTTACGACGGGGGGGTTCACGAGCAGTACTTC

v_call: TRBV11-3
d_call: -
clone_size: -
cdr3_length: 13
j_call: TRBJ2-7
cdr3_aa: CASSLMASHEQYF
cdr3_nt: TGTGCCAGCAGCTTAATGGCCTCACACGAGCAGTACTTC

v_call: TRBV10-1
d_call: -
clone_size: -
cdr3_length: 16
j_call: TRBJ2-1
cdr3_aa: CASSDIKGGEYNEQFF
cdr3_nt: TGCGCCAGCAGTGACATTAAGGGGGGGGAGTACAATGAGCAGTTCTTC

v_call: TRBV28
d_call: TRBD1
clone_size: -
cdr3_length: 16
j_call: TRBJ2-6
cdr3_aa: CASRGQGASGANVLTF
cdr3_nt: TGTGCCAGCAGGGGACAGGGGGCCTCTGGGGCCAACGTCCTGACTTTC

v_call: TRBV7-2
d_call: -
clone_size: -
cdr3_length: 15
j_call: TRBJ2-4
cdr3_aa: CASSLGGAQGDIQYF
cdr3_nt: TGTGCCAGCAGCTTGGGGGGGGCCCAAGGGGACATTCAGTACTTC

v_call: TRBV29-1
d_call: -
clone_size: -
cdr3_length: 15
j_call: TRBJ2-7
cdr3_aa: CSVSGEGRSAYEQYF
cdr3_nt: TGCAGCGTATCAGGGGAGGGCAGGTCAGCCTACGAGCAGTACTTC

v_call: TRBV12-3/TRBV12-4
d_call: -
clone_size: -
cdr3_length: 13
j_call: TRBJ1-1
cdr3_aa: CASRLGANTEAFF
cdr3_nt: TGTGCCAGCAGGTTGGGGGCGAACACTGAAGCTTTCTTT

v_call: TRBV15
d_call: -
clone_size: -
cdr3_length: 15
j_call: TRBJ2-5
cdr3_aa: CATSNRDNYQETQYF
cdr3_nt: TGTGCCACCAGCAACCGGGACAATTACCAAGAGACCCAGTACTTC

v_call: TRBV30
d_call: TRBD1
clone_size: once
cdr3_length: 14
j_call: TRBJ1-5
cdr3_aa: CAWGTGGSIQPQHF
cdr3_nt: TGTGCCTGGGGCACAGGGGGTAGTATTCAGCCCCAGCATTTT

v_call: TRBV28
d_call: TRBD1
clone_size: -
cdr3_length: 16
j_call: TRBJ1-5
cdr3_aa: CASRSQGAPLGQPQHF
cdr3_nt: TGTGCCAGCAGGTCTCAGGGGGCTCCGCTCGGTCAGCCCCAGCATTTT

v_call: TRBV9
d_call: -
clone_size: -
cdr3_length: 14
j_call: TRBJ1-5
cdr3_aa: CASNSGQPNQPQHF
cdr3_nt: TGTGCCAGCAATTCCGGACAGCCGAATCAGCCCCAGCATTTT

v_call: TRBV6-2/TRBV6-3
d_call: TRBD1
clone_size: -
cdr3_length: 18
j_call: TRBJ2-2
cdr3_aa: CASSSDRATFANTGELFF
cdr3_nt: TGTGCCAGCAGTTCGGACAGGGCGACGTTCGCGAACACCGGGGAGCTGTTTTTT

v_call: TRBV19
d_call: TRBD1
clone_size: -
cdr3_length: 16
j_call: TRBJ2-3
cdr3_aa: CASSMWDRDYTDTQYF
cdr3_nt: TGTGCCAGTAGTATGTGGGACAGGGACTACACAGATACGCAGTATTTT

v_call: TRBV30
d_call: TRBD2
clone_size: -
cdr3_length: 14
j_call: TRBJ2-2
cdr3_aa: CAWSDRGGPGELFF
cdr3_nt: TGTGCCTGGAGTGATAGGGGAGGGCCCGGGGAGCTGTTTTTT

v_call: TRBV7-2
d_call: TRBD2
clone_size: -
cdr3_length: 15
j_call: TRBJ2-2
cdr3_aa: CASSSSGGASGELFF
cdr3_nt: TGTGCCAGCAGCTCCAGCGGGGGGGCAAGCGGGGAGCTGTTTTTT

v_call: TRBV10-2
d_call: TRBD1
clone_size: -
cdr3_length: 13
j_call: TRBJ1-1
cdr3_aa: CASMGQPDTEAFF
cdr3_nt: TGCGCCAGTATGGGACAGCCAGACACTGAAGCTTTCTTT

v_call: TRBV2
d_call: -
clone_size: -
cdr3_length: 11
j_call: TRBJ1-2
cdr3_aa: CASYVNYGYTF
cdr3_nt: TGTGCCAGCTATGTTAACTATGGCTACACCTTC

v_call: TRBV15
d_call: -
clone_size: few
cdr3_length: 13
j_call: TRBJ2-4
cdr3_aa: CATSRDRLGIQYF
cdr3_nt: TGTGCCACCAGCAGAGACCGACTGGGCATTCAGTACTTC

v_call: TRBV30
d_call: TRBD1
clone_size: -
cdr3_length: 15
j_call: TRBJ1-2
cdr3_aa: CAWRDTGQGLYGYTF
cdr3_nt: TGTGCCTGGAGGGATACAGGACAGGGCCTGTATGGCTACACCTTC

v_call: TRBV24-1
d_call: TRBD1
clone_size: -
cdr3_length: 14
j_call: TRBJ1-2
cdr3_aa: CATSDQDRLYGYTF
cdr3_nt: TGTGCCACCAGTGATCAGGACAGGTTGTATGGCTACACCTTC

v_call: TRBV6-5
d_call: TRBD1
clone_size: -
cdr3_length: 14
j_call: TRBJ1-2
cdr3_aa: CASSKLDRGSDYTF
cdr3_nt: TGTGCCAGCAGTAAGCTCGACAGGGGATCAGACTACACCTTC

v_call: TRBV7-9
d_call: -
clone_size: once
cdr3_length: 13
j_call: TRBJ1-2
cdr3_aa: CASSLTVFYGYTF
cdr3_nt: TGTGCCAGCAGCTTGACAGTATTCTATGGCTACACCTTC

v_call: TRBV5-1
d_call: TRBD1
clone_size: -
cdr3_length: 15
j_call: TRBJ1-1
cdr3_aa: CASSLDRGANTEAFF
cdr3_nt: TGCGCCAGCAGCTTGGACAGGGGGGCGAACACTGAAGCTTTCTTT

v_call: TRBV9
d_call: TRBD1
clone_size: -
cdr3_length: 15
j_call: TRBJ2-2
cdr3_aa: CASSAPRTGGGELFF
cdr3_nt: TGTGCCAGCAGCGCCCCAAGGACAGGGGGCGGGGAGCTGTTTTTT

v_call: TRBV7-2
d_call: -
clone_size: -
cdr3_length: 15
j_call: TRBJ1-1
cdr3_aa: CASSSYRVGNTEAFF
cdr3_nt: TGTGCCAGCAGCTCATACAGGGTGGGGAACACTGAAGCTTTCTTT

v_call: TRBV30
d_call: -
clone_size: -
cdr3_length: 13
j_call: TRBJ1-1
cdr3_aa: CAWSHSGGAKAFF
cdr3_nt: TGTGCCTGGAGTCATTCTGGGGGCGCGAAAGCTTTCTTT

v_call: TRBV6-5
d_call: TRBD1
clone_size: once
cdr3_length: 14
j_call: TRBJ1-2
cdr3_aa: CASSSRGDRAGYTF
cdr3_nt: TGTGCCAGCAGTTCTCGGGGGGACAGGGCTGGCTACACCTTC

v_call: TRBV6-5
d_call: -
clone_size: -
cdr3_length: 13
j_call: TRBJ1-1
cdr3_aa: CASSSTRERAAFF
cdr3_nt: TGTGCCAGCAGTTCGACCAGGGAAAGGGCGGCTTTCTTT

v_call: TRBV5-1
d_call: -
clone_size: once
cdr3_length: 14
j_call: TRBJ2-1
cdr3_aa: CASSLLTGFNEQFF
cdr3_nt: TGCGCCAGCAGCTTGCTGACAGGATTCAATGAGCAGTTCTTC

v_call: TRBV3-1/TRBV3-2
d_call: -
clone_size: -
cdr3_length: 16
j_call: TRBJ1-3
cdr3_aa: CASSLFQGSSGNTIYF
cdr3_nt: TGTGCCAGCAGCCTCTTTCAGGGGAGCTCTGGAAACACCATATATTTT

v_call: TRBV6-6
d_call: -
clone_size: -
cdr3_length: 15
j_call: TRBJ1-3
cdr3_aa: CASSYSGSSGNTIYF
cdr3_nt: TGTGCCAGCAGTTATTCGGGGTCCTCTGGAAACACCATATATTTT

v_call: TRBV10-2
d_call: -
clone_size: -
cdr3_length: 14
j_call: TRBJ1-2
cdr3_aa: CASSEQGVDYGYTF
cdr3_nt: TGCGCCAGCAGTGAACAGGGTGTGGACTATGGCTACACCTTC